This T cell receptor (beta chain) comes out of a study of Ad26.COV2.S vaccination and SARS-CoV-2 variants. Overall study context: The donor belonged to the COV1001 Ad26.COV2.S trial arm.

Treatment specified: 15 to 20 received Ad26.COV2.S at low or high dose, single or two shots; 5 received placebo; per-sample allocation not given. Day 63 following the first vaccine or placebo injection was when the samples were taken. As its vector, the vaccine had Ad26, which expressed Wuhan-strain SARS-CoV-2 spike. This CDR3 spans 15 amino acids. V shed 2 bases and J shed 0 bases, with 9 bases lying between them. Germline V gene data show CDR1 as SEHNR and CDR2 as FQNEAQ (reference sequence). Clones were sequenced by immunoSEQ multiplex PCR, and TCRdb holds only the in-frame ones, with some missing. The sample yields roughly 460,000 clones, about nine tenths seen once.

The chain combines TRBV7-9 with TRBJ2-3, with D tentatively TRBD2 (5 bases). The input for sequencing was peripheral blood, taken in a trial of Ad26.COV2.S vaccine versus placebo. The TCR sequence derives from a person between 18 and 65 years old who received the Ad26.COV2.S COVID-19 vaccine or a placebo. CDR3 loop: CASSLSLVSTDTQYF. The CDR3, as DNA: TGTGCCAGCAGCTTATCACTAGTAAGCACAGATACGCAGTATTTT. Full variable domain (remainder filled in from reference TRBV7-9 and TRBJ2-3): DTGVSQNPRHKITKRGQNVTFRCDPISEHNRLYWYRQTLGQGPEFLTYFQNEAQLEKSRLLSDRFSAERPKGSFSTLEIQRTEQGDSAMYLCASSLSLVSTDTQYFGPGTRLTVL.